Listed below are T cell receptor beta chains from one sample, sequenced in a study of T cells in Graves' hyperthyroidism and ophthalmopathy. From the multiplex PCR reads, TCRdb called clonotypes with MiXCR, one entry per CDR3 protein. The table records hundreds of thousands of distinct CDR3 sequences, around 14% of them present only once. The sequenced sample consisted of blood. The source of these receptors is a woman aged 25 to 45 with Graves' hyperthyroidism. Both conserved end residues are part of each CDR3. D genes are given only for firm matches. Expanded clones get a size class; other rows say once, few or many, or leave the size out.

CASSPPDENYGYTF TGTGCCAGCAGTCCCCCGGACGAGAACTATGGCTACACCTTC - TRBJ1-2 14 TRBV2 -
CASSLWGPDQPQHF TGTGCCAGCAGTTTATGGGGTCCTGATCAGCCCCAGCATTTT - TRBJ1-5 14 TRBV28 many
CAWSVLAEQFF TGTGCCTGGAGTGTACTGGCTGAGCAGTTCTTC - TRBJ2-1 11 TRBV30 many
CASRTSGRVGEQFF TGTGCCAGCAGAACAAGCGGGAGGGTGGGTGAGCAGTTCTTC TRBD2 TRBJ2-1 14 TRBV6-1 many
CASRGAGVGNYEQYF TGTGCCAGCAGGGGGGCGGGAGTCGGCAACTACGAGCAGTACTTC - TRBJ2-7 15 TRBV2 many
CASSPTVYNEQFF TGTGCCAGTAGTCCGACAGTTTACAATGAGCAGTTCTTC - TRBJ2-1 13 TRBV19 few
CASLNSTSGSFTGELFF TGTGCCAGCCTTAACTCGACTAGCGGGTCCTTCACCGGGGAGCTGTTTTTT TRBD2 TRBJ2-2 17 TRBV6-4 -
CASSPRDRSHTQYF TGTGCCAGCAGCCCGCGGGACAGGAGTCATACGCAGTATTTT TRBD1 TRBJ2-3 14 TRBV28 many
CASRRRLNTEAFF TGTGCCAGCAGACGGAGACTGAACACTGAAGCTTTCTTT - TRBJ1-1 13 TRBV28 many
CASSLIAATNEKLFF TGTGCCAGCAGTTTGATAGCTGCAACTAATGAAAAACTGTTTTTT - TRBJ1-4 15 TRBV12-3/TRBV12-4 many
CASSQDLFLGGCLRRASGANVLTF TGTGCCAGCAGCCAAGATCTTTTCTTGGGTGGTTGTCTGCGGAGAGCCTCTGGGGCCAACGTCCTGACTTTC - TRBJ2-6 24 TRBV14 -
CASSLMGASYEQYF TGCGCCAGCAGCTTGATGGGGGCCTCCTACGAGCAGTACTTC - TRBJ2-7 14 TRBV5-1 few
CSAVGQTLEAFF TGCAGTGCCGTCGGACAGACCCTTGAAGCTTTCTTT - TRBJ1-1 12 TRBV20-1 many
CSARPMPGDYGYTF TGCAGTGCTAGACCTATGCCGGGTGACTATGGCTACACCTTC - TRBJ1-2 14 TRBV20-1 -
CAISPTEDYEQYF TGTGCCATCAGCCCAACGGAGGACTACGAGCAGTACTTC - TRBJ2-7 13 TRBV10-3 many
CASSESGVTIYF TGTGCCAGCAGTGAGTCGGGGGTCACCATATATTTT - TRBJ1-3 12 TRBV2 -
CASSESRRETQYF TGTGCCAGCAGTGAGAGTCGGAGGGAGACCCAGTACTTC - TRBJ2-5 13 TRBV2 many
CASSLGSGVEQFF TGTGCCAGCAGCTTAGGGAGTGGGGTTGAGCAGTTCTTC - TRBJ2-1 13 TRBV11-2 -
CAIRSGTGDTQYF TGTGCCATCAGATCCGGGACAGGGGATACGCAGTATTTT TRBD1 TRBJ2-3 13 TRBV10-3 few
CASSLNLGRGTDTQYF TGTGCCAGCAGCCTCAACCTAGGGCGAGGCACAGATACGCAGTATTTT - TRBJ2-3 16 TRBV2 -
CASPSRDEQYF TGTGCCAGCCCCTCGAGAGACGAGCAGTACTTC - TRBJ2-7 11 TRBV18 -
CSARVASGYTDTQYF TGCAGTGCTAGAGTGGCTAGCGGATACACAGATACGCAGTATTTT TRBD2 TRBJ2-3 15 TRBV20-1 few
CASSGLGQSTQYF TGTGCCAGTAGTGGCCTCGGGCAGTCTACGCAGTATTTT - TRBJ2-3 13 TRBV19 few
CASSEGLSGQGTLRTEAFF TGTGCCAGCAGTGAAGGGTTATCGGGCCAAGGGACGTTACGCACTGAAGCTTTCTTT - TRBJ1-1 19 TRBV6-1 many
CSASPFDYEQYF TGCAGTGCTAGTCCGTTCGATTACGAGCAGTACTTC - TRBJ2-7 12 TRBV20-1 many
CASSGTWIGAFF TGTGCCAGCAGTGGAACCTGGATAGGAGCTTTCTTT - TRBJ1-1 12 TRBV6-1 few
CASSLASSGSYNEQFF TGTGCCAGCAGCTTAGCATCCAGCGGGAGTTACAATGAGCAGTTCTTC TRBD2 TRBJ2-1 16 TRBV7-8 many
CAWRLGAIYTF TGTGCCTGGAGGCTTGGGGCTATCTACACCTTC - TRBJ1-2 11 TRBV30 many
CATDMGAGGPDTQYF TGTGCCACCGACATGGGAGCGGGAGGGCCAGATACGCAGTATTTT TRBD2 TRBJ2-3 15 TRBV24-1 -
CASSPFCEQYF TGTGCCAGCAGTCCCTTTTGCGAGCAGTACTTC - TRBJ2-7 11 TRBV5-5 few
CASSSYGDLGGYTF TGTGCCAGCAGCTCCTATGGGGATTTGGGAGGCTACACCTTC - TRBJ1-2 14 TRBV6-1 many
CASSLLRGIGQPQHF TGTGCCAGCAGTTTATTACGGGGTATAGGTCAGCCCCAGCATTTT - TRBJ1-5 15 TRBV28 many
CASSLEGAGEDADTQYF TGTGCCAGCAGCTTGGAAGGGGCGGGCGAGGACGCAGATACGCAGTATTTT - TRBJ2-3 17 TRBV5-5 many
CSPVGGTGSYEQYF TGCAGTCCGGTGGGGGGGACAGGGTCCTACGAGCAGTACTTC TRBD1 TRBJ2-7 14 TRBV20-1 many
CASSLPYRGPGELFF TGTGCCAGCAGTTTACCCTACAGGGGGCCCGGGGAGCTGTTTTTT TRBD1 TRBJ2-2 15 TRBV28 -
CASSPRLAQAYNEQFF TGTGCCAGCTCACCACGCCTAGCCCAAGCCTACAATGAGCAGTTCTTC - TRBJ2-1 16 TRBV18 -
CASSYAAWYTEAFF TGTGCCAGCAGTTACGCCGCTTGGTACACTGAAGCTTTCTTT - TRBJ1-1 14 TRBV6-1 many
CASSPGHQETQYF TGCGCCAGCAGCCCGGGGCATCAAGAGACCCAGTACTTC - TRBJ2-5 13 TRBV5-1 -
CASSPRGLGVNEQFF TGTGCCAGCAGCCCAAGGGGACTAGGGGTCAATGAGCAGTTCTTC TRBD2 TRBJ2-1 15 TRBV6-1 many
CASSLAPSTNTGELFF TGCGCCAGCAGCTTGGCCCCGTCGACGAACACCGGGGAGCTGTTTTTT - TRBJ2-2 16 TRBV5-1 -
CASSLLLGRRGTEAFF TGTGCCAGCAGCTTACTACTGGGACGGCGAGGGACTGAAGCTTTCTTT - TRBJ1-1 16 TRBV11-2 many
CASSSNKGYGYTF TGTGCCAGCAGCTCGAACAAAGGGTATGGCTACACCTTC - TRBJ1-2 13 TRBV7-2 many
CASGLTTSGSWGEQFF TGTGCTAGTGGTCTCACCACTAGCGGGAGCTGGGGTGAGCAGTTCTTC TRBD2 TRBJ2-1 16 TRBV12-5 many
CASSPPFWGLAGPGELFF TGCGCCAGCAGCCCCCCCTTTTGGGGACTAGCGGGACCCGGGGAGCTGTTTTTT TRBD2 TRBJ2-2 18 TRBV4-1 -
CASSTGLKYTIYF TGTGCCAGCTCTACAGGGTTGAAGTACACCATATATTTT - TRBJ1-3 13 TRBV27 once
CSAREGGGGAEQPQHF TGCAGTGCTAGAGAGGGGGGGGGGGGCGCGGAACAGCCCCAGCATTTT - TRBJ1-5 16 TRBV20-1 -
CASKTENNGQGGQETQYF TGTGCCAGCAAGACCGAAAATAATGGACAGGGAGGCCAAGAGACCCAGTACTTC TRBD1 TRBJ2-5 18 TRBV12-3/TRBV12-4 few
CASSQVRGDGNSPLHF TGTGCCAGCAGCCAAGTCCGCGGGGACGGGAATTCACCCCTCCACTTT - TRBJ1-6 16 TRBV3-1 -
CASSFSSAGPSYNEQFF TGTGCCAGCAGCTTCTCATCAGCGGGGCCGTCCTACAATGAGCAGTTCTTC TRBD2 TRBJ2-1 17 TRBV7-2 -
CASSDFLGKAFF TGCGCCAGCAGTGATTTTCTAGGGAAAGCTTTCTTT - TRBJ1-1 12 TRBV10-1 many
CASSLTGQGGSPLHF TGTGCCAGCAGCTTAACGGGACAGGGAGGCTCACCCCTCCACTTT TRBD1 TRBJ1-6 15 TRBV7-3 few
CTSSPRAGLKGVYNEQFF TGTACCAGCAGTCCTAGAGCGGGCCTTAAGGGGGTCTACAATGAGCAGTTCTTC - TRBJ2-1 18 TRBV28 few
CASSLFNEQFF TGTGCCAGCAGTTTATTCAATGAGCAGTTCTTC - TRBJ2-1 11 TRBV28 many
CAWGYSSLNTEAFF TGTGCCTGGGGCTACTCCTCCCTGAACACTGAAGCTTTCTTT - TRBJ1-1 14 TRBV30 many
CSSPGSGRVNEQFF TGCAGCTCCCCGGGTAGCGGGAGGGTCAATGAGCAGTTCTTC TRBD2 TRBJ2-1 14 TRBV29-1 -
CASSAGQSSNQPQHF TGTGCCAGCAGCGCGGGACAGAGTAGCAATCAGCCCCAGCATTTT TRBD1 TRBJ1-5 15 TRBV6-1 many
CASSRPGTSVYEQYF TGTGCCAGCAGTAGGCCCGGGACTAGCGTTTACGAGCAGTACTTC TRBD2 TRBJ2-7 15 TRBV6-1 -
CATSEWTSESEQFF TGTGCCACCAGTGAGTGGACTAGCGAGAGTGAGCAGTTCTTC TRBD2 TRBJ2-1 14 TRBV24-1 few
CASTSPGGETQYF TGTGCCAGCACGTCCCCAGGGGGAGAGACCCAGTACTTC TRBD1 TRBJ2-5 13 TRBV28 -